The TCR beta chain under discussion was sequenced for a study of metastatic and nonmetastatic thyroid tumors. Prior to thyroid surgery, none of the patients had received any treatment. Authors' methods: A classifier of distant metastasis in papillary thyroid cancer was built from CDR3 differences (across clinicopathological groups). TCRdb redid the clone calls on the PCR reads using MiXCR. The V and J calls shown here were made by TCRdb, not taken from the authors' results. The sample carries under 20,000 clones, 20% to 30% recorded once. Specimen: blood. The source of this sequence is a male donor with papillary thyroid cancer or a benign thyroid nodule (not recorded which). Some clones in this sample may be carry-over from other donors' samples.

The CDR3 DNA sequence: TGTGCCAGTAGTATACTTCCAGGACGAACTAACTATGGCTACACCTTC. Protein product: CASSILPGRTNYGYTF. The J gene is TRBJ1-2, the V gene TRBV19; D uncertain. Trimming stripped 2 bases from V and 0 bases from J, with 13 bases between. Germline V gene lookup returns CDR1 LNHDA and CDR2 SQIVND (reference sequence). This CDR3 comprises 16 residues.